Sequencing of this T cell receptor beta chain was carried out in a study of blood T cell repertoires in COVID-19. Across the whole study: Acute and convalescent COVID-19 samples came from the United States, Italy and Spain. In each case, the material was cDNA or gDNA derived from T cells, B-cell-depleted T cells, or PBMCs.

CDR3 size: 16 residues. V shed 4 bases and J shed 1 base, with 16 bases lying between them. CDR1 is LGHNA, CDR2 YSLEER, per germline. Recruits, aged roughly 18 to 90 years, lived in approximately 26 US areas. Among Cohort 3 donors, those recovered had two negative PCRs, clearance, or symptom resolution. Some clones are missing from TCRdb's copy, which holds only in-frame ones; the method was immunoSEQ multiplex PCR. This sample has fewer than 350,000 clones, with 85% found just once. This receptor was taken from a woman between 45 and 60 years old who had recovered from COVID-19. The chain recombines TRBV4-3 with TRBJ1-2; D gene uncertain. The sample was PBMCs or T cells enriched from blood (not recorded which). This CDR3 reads CASSPTPAVFNYGYTF. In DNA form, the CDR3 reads TGCGCCAGCAGCCCAACCCCTGCGGTATTTAACTATGGCTACACCTTC.